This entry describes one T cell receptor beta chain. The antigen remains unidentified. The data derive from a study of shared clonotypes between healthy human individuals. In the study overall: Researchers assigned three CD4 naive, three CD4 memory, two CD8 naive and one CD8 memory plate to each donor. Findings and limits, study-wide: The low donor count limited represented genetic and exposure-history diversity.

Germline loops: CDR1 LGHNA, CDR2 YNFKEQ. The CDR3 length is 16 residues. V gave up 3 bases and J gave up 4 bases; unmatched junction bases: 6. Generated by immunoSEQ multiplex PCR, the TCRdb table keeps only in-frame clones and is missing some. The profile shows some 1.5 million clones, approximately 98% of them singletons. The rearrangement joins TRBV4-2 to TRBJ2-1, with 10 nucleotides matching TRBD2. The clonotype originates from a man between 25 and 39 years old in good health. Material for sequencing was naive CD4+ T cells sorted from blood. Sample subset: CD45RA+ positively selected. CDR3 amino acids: CASSQPAGGIYNEQFF. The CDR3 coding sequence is TGTGCCAGCAGCCAGCCAGCGGGAGGGATTTACAATGAGCAGTTCTTC.